The rows below give T cell receptor beta chains drawn from one sample of a study of OX40 agonist ivuxolimab in advanced cancers. Generated by immunoSEQ multiplex PCR, the TCRdb table keeps only in-frame clones and is missing some. The sample holds roughly 15,000 clones; roughly 77% are singletons and the top ten take roughly 26%. Sequencing used CD4+ or CD8+ T cells sorted from blood, obtained in a trial of the OX40 agonist ivuxolimab. The receptors were sampled from an adult with an advanced solid tumor such as melanoma, head and neck, liver or kidney cancer. Both conserved end residues are part of each CDR3. Each record gives: clone size, V gene, D gene, J gene, CDR3 DNA, CDR3 protein. A D gene is named only where the DNA matches it firmly. Expanded clones are given a class, and other clones once, few, many or no size at all.

medium-sized,TRBV2,-,TRBJ2-7,TGTGCCAGCAGTGAAGGACCCAGCTCCTACGAGCAGTACTTC,CASSEGPSSYEQYF
-,TRBV5-4,-,TRBJ2-7,TGTGCCTTTGAAAGCCGCCCGACCTACGAGCAGTACTTC,CAFESRPTYEQYF
-,TRBV27,-,TRBJ2-7,TGTGCCAGCAGATCGGGACCCACCTACGAGCAGTACTTC,CASRSGPTYEQYF
-,TRBV25-1,TRBD2,TRBJ2-3,TGTGCCAGCAGTGACGGAACTAGCGGGAGTGGGGAAGATACGCAGTATTTT,CASSDGTSGSGEDTQYF
-,TRBV10-3,TRBD1,TRBJ2-6,TGTGCCATTGGGGAGACAGGGCATTACTCTGGGGCCAACGTCCTGACTTTC,CAIGETGHYSGANVLTF
-,TRBV7-9,-,TRBJ2-1,TGTGCCAGCAGCTTAGCAGCTTACAATGAGCAGTTCTTC,CASSLAAYNEQFF
-,TRBV15,-,TRBJ1-5,TGTGCCACCAGCACCAACCGGGCAGGCGAGAATCAGCCCCAGCATTTT,CATSTNRAGENQPQHF
-,TRBV28,-,TRBJ2-1,TGTGCCAGCAGTCGACAGGTTCGCTCCTACAATGAGCAGTTCTTC,CASSRQVRSYNEQFF
-,TRBV27,TRBD1,TRBJ1-2,TGTGCCAGCAGGTCGGGACAGCATGGCTACACCTTC,CASRSGQHGYTF
-,TRBV4-1,TRBD1,TRBJ2-5,TGCGCCAGCAGCCAAACCGGGACAGGGGACGAGACCCAGTACTTC,CASSQTGTGDETQYF
-,TRBV5-6,-,TRBJ2-1,TGTGCCAGCAGCTTAGGGGTTGAGCAGTTCTTC,CASSLGVEQFF
-,TRBV11-2,TRBD2,TRBJ2-5,TGTGCCAGCAGCTTAGAACGGACTAGCGACCAGTACTTC,CASSLERTSDQYF
-,TRBV19,-,TRBJ2-1,TGTGCCAGTAGTACCCAACCTGTTAAAATAATCAATGAGCAGTTCTTC,CASSTQPVKIINEQFF
-,TRBV27,TRBD2,TRBJ2-1,TGTGCCAGCAGCCCCGGTAGCGGGGGGCAAAATGAGCAGTTCTTC,CASSPGSGGQNEQFF
-,TRBV7-2,TRBD1,TRBJ1-1,TGTGCCAGCAGCGCAGGACAGGGGAACACTGAAGCTTTCTTT,CASSAGQGNTEAFF
-,TRBV4-1,-,TRBJ2-7,TGCGCCAGCAGCCATGGGGCAGGGGAAGGGGACGAGCAGTACTTC,CASSHGAGEGDEQYF
once,TRBV6-1,-,TRBJ2-3,TGTGCCAGCAGTGCGGGCAGCACAGATACGCAGTATTTT,CASSAGSTDTQYF
-,TRBV18,-,TRBJ2-5,TGTGCCAGCTCACCCGAGGCCCAAGAGACCCAGTACTTC,CASSPEAQETQYF
-,TRBV25-1,TRBD1,TRBJ2-1,TGTGCCAGCAGTGAGACACAGGGGGCGCGGACCTACAATGAGCAGTTCTTC,CASSETQGARTYNEQFF
once,TRBV7-3,TRBD1,TRBJ1-1,TGTGCCAGCAGCTGCCGAGACAGGGTGGGCACTGAAGCTTTCTTT,CASSCRDRVGTEAFF
-,TRBV5-1,-,TRBJ2-6,TGCGCCAGCAGCTCGAGTTTGGCACTCTCTGGAGCCAACGTCCTGACTTTC,CASSSSLALSGANVLTF
-,TRBV30,-,TRBJ1-1,TGTGCCTGGAGGACCCGGGACTCCAGATCCACTGAAGCTTTCTTT,CAWRTRDSRSTEAFF
-,TRBV13,-,TRBJ2-3,TGTGCCAGCAGCCGGAGAGATACGCAGTATTTT,CASSRRDTQYF
once,TRBV29-1,-,TRBJ2-7,TGCAGCGTTGAAGAGGGACCCCTAGGCGAGCAGTACTTC,CSVEEGPLGEQYF
-,TRBV6-5,TRBD2,TRBJ2-7,TGTGCCAGCAGGGTACAAGGGACTAGCGGCTACGAGCAGTACTTC,CASRVQGTSGYEQYF
-,TRBV7-3,-,TRBJ2-1,TGTGCCAGCAGCCCGGGCGGGTCTTACAATGAGCAGTTCTTC,CASSPGGSYNEQFF
once,TRBV6-6,-,TRBJ1-2,TGTGCCAGCAGTTGGGGACCGAGATATGGCTACACCTTC,CASSWGPRYGYTF
-,TRBV4-1,TRBD2,TRBJ2-3,TGCGCCAGCAGCCAGGACACTAGCGGGAAAACAGATACGCAGTATTTT,CASSQDTSGKTDTQYF
-,TRBV27,-,TRBJ2-5,TGTGCCAGCGGGGGGGCCGGAGAGACCCAGTACTTC,CASGGAGETQYF
-,TRBV2,-,TRBJ2-3,TGTGCGTGTTACAGAGCCACAGATACGCAGTATTTT,CACYRATDTQYF
-,TRBV19,TRBD1,TRBJ1-4,TGTGCCAGTAGTTTTCGGGACAGGCCATTTGCAACTAATGAAAAACTGTTTTTT,CASSFRDRPFATNEKLFF
-,TRBV28,-,TRBJ2-2,TGTGCCAGCAGTCTAATCGGCCAGACAGTGAACACCGGGGAGCTGTTTTTT,CASSLIGQTVNTGELFF
-,TRBV29-1,-,TRBJ2-7,TGCAGCGTTGAGTACGGGAGCTCACGCGGGGAGCAGTACTTC,CSVEYGSSRGEQYF
-,TRBV7-8,-,TRBJ2-7,TGTGCCAGCAGTCGACCGGGTTCTTCAATCTACGAGCAGTACTTC,CASSRPGSSIYEQYF
-,TRBV27,-,TRBJ2-3,TGTGCCAGCAGTTTAGGCAGCACAGATACGCAGTATTTT,CASSLGSTDTQYF
-,TRBV18,TRBD1,TRBJ2-1,TGTGCCAGCTCACTTTCCGGGACAGGGTGGAATGAGCAGTTCTTC,CASSLSGTGWNEQFF
-,TRBV19,-,TRBJ1-4,TGTGCCAGTAGTATGGGGGGCTCATATGAAAAACTGTTTTTT,CASSMGGSYEKLFF
-,TRBV27,-,TRBJ1-4,TGTGCCAGCAGATCGGGGGGTTCTAATGAAAAACTGTTTTTT,CASRSGGSNEKLFF
few,TRBV18,-,TRBJ2-2,TGTGCCAGCTCACCTAGGGACCTATTGAACACCGGGGAGCTGTTTTTT,CASSPRDLLNTGELFF
-,TRBV27,TRBD1,TRBJ2-1,TGTGCCAGCAAGGGGGCCCAGGAGATGGACTACAATGAGCAGTTCTTC,CASKGAQEMDYNEQFF
-,TRBV27,TRBD1,TRBJ1-2,TGTGCCAGCAGTTGGGACAGGGGGAGCATTTATGGCTACACCTTC,CASSWDRGSIYGYTF
-,TRBV7-9,-,TRBJ1-1,TGTGCCAGCAGCTTAGCGTCTGGGCCTCGAGGGACTGAAGCTTTCTTT,CASSLASGPRGTEAFF
-,TRBV5-1,-,TRBJ2-1,TGCGCCAGCAGCAGGGGGTCGCTGGGAGGGTTTTCTGAGCAGTTCTTC,CASSRGSLGGFSEQFF
-,TRBV4-1,-,TRBJ1-2,TGCGCCAGCAGCCAAGAAAGGGGTATATGGGGCTACACCTTC,CASSQERGIWGYTF
-,TRBV11-2,-,TRBJ2-7,TGTGCCAGCAGCTTGGGACGGGAGAGCTCCTACGAGCAGTACTTC,CASSLGRESSYEQYF
-,TRBV4-2,-,TRBJ1-1,TGTGCCAGCAGCCAAGATCCCGGGACCCTCAGCGGGGCTTTCTTT,CASSQDPGTLSGAFF
few,TRBV25-1,-,TRBJ1-1,TGTGCCAGCAGTGCAAAGCGTGGGGTCGACACTGAAGCTTTCTTT,CASSAKRGVDTEAFF
medium-sized,TRBV7-3,-,TRBJ1-1,TGTGCCAGCAGCTTAGGGGGCGACACTGAAGCTTTCTTT,CASSLGGDTEAFF
-,TRBV11-2,TRBD2,TRBJ2-7,TGTGCCAGCAGCGGAGTCGGACTAGCGGGATACGAGCAGTACTTC,CASSGVGLAGYEQYF
-,TRBV6-1,TRBD1,TRBJ2-7,TGTGCCAGCAGGCCCCCCACCGGGACAGACTACGAGCAGTACTTC,CASRPPTGTDYEQYF
-,TRBV2,TRBD1,TRBJ2-6,TGTGCCAGCAGTCTAACAGGGGGCACTGGGGCCAACGTCCTGACTTTC,CASSLTGGTGANVLTF
-,TRBV11-2,-,TRBJ2-7,TGTGCCAGCAGCTTAGATAGCGGCAGTTGGGTGAACGAGCAGTACTTC,CASSLDSGSWVNEQYF
-,TRBV27,-,TRBJ2-3,TGTGCCAGCACCTCGGGACTCTACACAGATACGCAGTATTTT,CASTSGLYTDTQYF
-,TRBV4-1,-,TRBJ2-7,TGCGCCAGCAGCCACGAACCCGGGCTCTCGAATGGAGAGCAGTACTTC,CASSHEPGLSNGEQYF
-,TRBV7-2,TRBD1,TRBJ2-4,TGTGCCAGCAGCCCAACAGGGGGATGGGGCATTCAGTACTTC,CASSPTGGWGIQYF